The 23 T cell receptor beta chains below all came from one sample that was sequenced in a study of blood T cell repertoires in COVID-19. The assay was immunoSEQ multiplex PCR, and TCRdb's table has in-frame clones only and misses some. In the table there are about 84,000 clones, around 79% of which are singletons. Sequencing was carried out using peripheral blood. The receptors stem from a man between 45 and 60 years old with active or convalescent COVID-19.

In its sample, this clone was seen a few times. Additional DNA sequences in this sample encode the identical CDR3. V gene TRBV5-1 combines with J gene TRBJ2-7; the D is unclear. This CDR3 has 13 residues. The V gene's germline CDR1 is SGHRS and CDR2 YFSETQ. V lost 0 bases and J lost 4, with 8 bases in between. CDR3 nucleotide sequence: TGCGCCAGCAGCTTGGCCCGCGATTACGAGCAGTACTTC. Translating it yields CASSLARDYEQYF.

This chain uses TRBV10-3 with TRBJ1-2, with D unclear. Per germline, CDR1 ENHRY and CDR2 SYGVKD. CDR3 length equals 15 residues. Trimming took 2 bases from V and 0 from J, leaving 10 bases between them. CDR3 sequence reads: CAISEAGYTNYGYTF. The CDR3 DNA follows: TGTGCCATCAGTGAGGCGGGGTACACTAACTATGGCTACACCTTC.

The chain is built from TRBV7-8 and TRBJ1-2, with TRBD1 matching over 7 bases. This CDR3 region has 16 residues. The germline V gene encodes CDR1 SGHVS and CDR2 FQNEAQ. The junction had 13 bases not matched to a gene; V was cut back by 5 bases and J by 4 bases. CDR3 in DNA: TGTGCCAGCAGCGAAGGGGACAGCGGTGACTTCTATGGCTACACCTTC. This encodes CASSEGDSGDFYGYTF.

This rearrangement joins TRBV7-3 to TRBJ2-1, with 7 bases lining up with TRBD1. This CDR3 spans 16 amino acids. With 4 bases clipped from V and 0 bases from J, the junction kept 6 bases outside the gene matches. Germline V gives CDR1 SGHTA, CDR2 FQGTGA. In DNA form, the CDR3 reads TGTGCCAGCAGCTGGCCGGGACAGAGCTCCTACAATGAGCAGTTCTTC. Protein: CASSWPGQSSYNEQFF. The full variable domain, rest sourced from reference TRBV7-3 and TRBJ2-1, is GAGVSQTPSNKVTEKGKYVELRCDPISGHTALYWYRQSLGQGPEFLIYFQGTGAADDSGLPNDRFFAVRPEGSVSTLKIQRTERGDSAVYLCASSWPGQSSYNEQFFGPGTRLTVL.

The chain uses TRBV13 and TRBJ1-3, with 7 positions matching TRBD1. Trimming cost V 5 bases and J 4 bases; bases outside gene matches: 2. The CDR3 is made up of 13 amino acids. The V gene's germline CDR1 is PRHDT and CDR2 FYEKMQ (reference sequence). CDR3 loop: CASSRGPGNTIYF. CDR3 DNA sequence: TGTGCCAGCAGCAGGGGGCCGGGAAACACCATATATTTT.

The chain carries TRBV2 and TRBJ2-7; maybe TRBD1 (6 bases). This CDR3 spans 15 amino acids. CDR1 SNHLY and CDR2 FYNNEI come from the germline V gene. V lost 4 bases to trimming and J lost 4 bases, with 17 bases between them. The CDR3 DNA reads as TGTGCCAGCAGTGCTCAGGGGCCCCGTGGATACGAGCAGTACTTC. Encoded protein: CASSAQGPRGYEQYF. The full variable domain, its missing parts supplied by reference TRBV2 and TRBJ2-7, is EPEVTQTPSHQVTQMGQEVILRCVPISNHLYFYWYRQILGQKVEFLVSFYNNEISEKSEIFDDQFSVERPDGSNFTLKIRSTKLEDSAMYFCASSAQGPRGYEQYFGPGTRLTVT.

This chain uses TRBV7-6 with TRBJ2-7, with D possibly matching TRBD1 (6 bases). This CDR3 region has 15 residues. CDR1 SGHVS and CDR2 FNYEAQ come from the germline V gene. Between the trimmed V and J ends, which lost 0 bases and 2 bases, there was a span of 11 bases. Here the CDR3 reads CASSLAGTGPYEQYF. CDR3 bases: TGTGCCAGCAGCTTAGCGGGAACAGGGCCCTACGAGCAGTACTTC. Supplemented by reference TRBV7-6 and TRBJ2-7, the full variable domain reads GAGVSQSPRYKVTKRGQDVALRCDPISGHVSLYWYRQALGQGPEFLTYFNYEAQQDKSGLPNDRFSAERPEGSISTLTIQRTEQRDSAMYRCASSLAGTGPYEQYFGPGTRLTVT.

The genes are TRBV10-3 and TRBJ1-1; D unresolved. The germline V gene encodes CDR1 ENHRY and CDR2 SYGVKD. V was clipped by 8 bases and J by 1 base, with 11 bases between them. This CDR3 comprises 13 residues. CDR3 in DNA: TGTGCCATCCCCGCAGGTAGGAACACTGAAGCTTTCTTT. Translating it yields CAIPAGRNTEAFF.

This chain joins TRBV19 and TRBJ2-5; 7 nucleotides agree with TRBD1. Germline V gene lookup returns CDR1 LNHDA and CDR2 SQIVND (reference sequence). After removal of 6 bases from V and 5 bases from J, the junction contained 15 bases not matched to a gene. The CDR3 runs to 16 residues. The CDR3 region has the DNA TGTGCCAGTAGGCCGCCGGGCAGGGGGAATCTGGAGACCCAGTACTTC. It is translated as CASRPPGRGNLETQYF.

The V call is TRBV19, the J call TRBJ1-5, with unresolved D. V lost 2 bases and J 7 bases, leaving 12 bases between the germline ends. The germline V gene has CDR1 LNHDA and CDR2 SQIVND (reference sequence). The CDR3 consists of 14 residues. The CDR3 here is CASSIWSGDQPQHF. CDR3 sequence (DNA): TGTGCCAGTAGTATATGGTCAGGTGACCAGCCCCAGCATTTT. Together with reference TRBV19 and TRBJ1-5, the CDR3 gives the full variable domain: DGGITQSPKYLFRKEGQNVTLSCEQNLNHDAMYWYRQDPGQGLRLIYYSQIVNDFQKGDIAEGYSVSREKKESFPLTVTSAQKNPTAFYLCASSIWSGDQPQHFGDGTRLSIL.

This clone was counted many times. The chain links TRBV19 to TRBJ2-2; 7 positions agree with TRBD2. The trim removed 0 bases at V and 5 bases at J, leaving 9 bases unmatched. The CDR3 has 17 residues. CDR1 and CDR2 from the germline V gene are LNHDA and SQIVND (reference sequence). The CDR3 region has the DNA TGTGCCAGTAGTATAGATCTGGGAGGGGAAGGGACCGGGGAGCTGTTTTTT. It encodes CASSIDLGGEGTGELFF.

The chain is built from TRBV10-1 and TRBJ1-2; 9 nucleotides match TRBD1. The germline gives CDR1 WNHNN, CDR2 SYGVQD (reference sequence). V shed 7 bases and J 6 bases; nucleotides not matched to a gene: 6. The CDR3 has 13 residues. The CDR3 is CASMGTGKHGYTF. For the CDR3, the DNA is TGCGCCAGCATGGGGACAGGGAAACATGGCTACACCTTC.

The V and J genes are TRBV28 and TRBJ2-5, with a weak D call TRBD1 (5 bases). CDR3 size: 15 residues. CDR1 is MDHEN and CDR2 is SYDVKM in the germline V gene. V was clipped by 6 bases and J by 5 bases, with 19 bases between them. CDR3: CASSSPQGMRETQYF. The CDR3 bases are TGTGCCAGCAGCAGCCCTCAGGGTATGAGGGAGACCCAGTACTTC.

The V call is TRBV6-5, the J call TRBJ1-2, with D perhaps matching TRBD1 (6 bases). The CDR3 sequence is 15 residues long. Germline lookup yields CDR1 MNHEY and CDR2 SVGAGI. Trimming pared 6 bases from V and 2 bases from J, leaving 16 bases between. For the CDR3, the DNA is TGTGCCAGCAGACGCCCTTTGGGACAAAACTATGGCTACACCTTC. As protein: CASRRPLGQNYGYTF.

The chain employs TRBV10-3 and TRBJ1-5, with 7 bases identical to TRBD1. V shed 0 bases, J shed 7 bases, and the junction held 6 bases outside the gene matches. Germline values: CDR1 ENHRY, CDR2 SYGVKD. The CDR3 sequence is 15 residues long. The CDR3 is CAISESVGGQQPQHF. CDR3 bases: TGTGCCATCAGTGAGTCGGTAGGGGGCCAACAGCCCCAGCATTTT.

The chain couples TRBV30 to TRBJ1-3; a weak D match, TRBD1 (5 bases). Germline V gene sequence: CDR1 GTSNPN, CDR2 SVGIG (reference sequence). Trimming took off 3 bases at V and 1 base at J, with 10 bases between the two ends. The CDR3 totals 14 residues. CDR3 amino acids: CAWRRGTSGNTIYF. In nucleotides, the CDR3 is TGTGCCTGGAGAAGAGGGACTTCTGGAAACACCATATATTTT.

This chain links TRBV20-1 with TRBJ2-1, with TRBD2 identical over 9 bases. CDR1 is DFQATT, CDR2 SNEGSKA, per germline (reference sequence). With V trimmed by 3 bases and J by 5 bases, 8 bases remained unmatched. The CDR3 loop spans 15 amino acids. The chain's CDR3 is CSASRGGARDNEQFF. CDR3 sequence (DNA): TGCAGTGCTAGTCGCGGGGGGGCGCGGGACAATGAGCAGTTCTTC.

The rearrangement uses TRBV9 and TRBJ2-3, with TRBD2 as a possible D gene (6 bases). CDR3 size: 17 residues. Germline values: CDR1 SGDLS, CDR2 YYNGEE. V dropped 4 bases and J dropped 2 bases, with 20 bases sitting between them. CDR3 sequence (DNA): TGTGCCAGCAGCCGCGGTTTGGCGGGGCATCTCACAGATACGCAGTATTTT. Protein product: CASSRGLAGHLTDTQYF.

J is TRBJ2-1 and V is TRBV4-1, with TRBD2 matching 9 bases. V shed 4 bases, J shed 7 bases, and the junction held 14 bases outside the gene matches. From germline, CDR1 is MGHRA and CDR2 YSYEKL. There are 17 residues in the CDR3. CDR3 residues: CASSRGGLAVLGNEQFF. DNA for the CDR3: TGCGCCAGCAGCCGGGGGGGACTAGCTGTCCTCGGGAATGAGCAGTTCTTC.

This clone has just a few counts. The rearrangement uses TRBV4-1 and TRBJ2-7; 9 positions match TRBD1. The CDR3 spans 14 residues. Per germline, CDR1 MGHRA and CDR2 YSYEKL. V shed 1 base, J shed 5 bases, and the junction held 3 bases outside the gene matches. CDR3 bases: TGCGCCAGCAGCCAAGGGACAGGGGCACACGAGCAGTACTTC. Protein: CASSQGTGAHEQYF.

This rearrangement joins TRBV6-5 to TRBJ2-7, with TRBD2 as a possible D gene (5 bases). In germline, CDR1 is MNHEY, CDR2 SVGAGI. The V end was cut by 6 bases, the J end by 1 base, with 7 bases between. This CDR3 contains 12 residues. The CDR3 sequence is CASRGDSYEQYF. The CDR3 DNA is TGTGCCAGCAGGGGAGATTCCTACGAGCAGTACTTC.

This clone is a singleton in its sample. CDR3 DNA: TGTGCCAGTAGTATAGGGGGGGTTGGAGATACGCAGTATTTT. Translated, it gives CASSIGGVGDTQYF. The chain links TRBV19 to TRBJ2-3; tentatively, D is TRBD2 (6 bases). CDR3 length: 14 amino acids. Deletions cut 1 base from V and 5 bases from J, with 10 bases between. Germline loops: CDR1 LNHDA, CDR2 SQIVND (reference sequence).

V usage is TRBV2 and J usage is TRBJ1-5, with D tentatively TRBD1 (5 bases). With 8 bases removed from V and 4 bases from J, the gap between germline ends came to 9 bases. This CDR3 has 12 residues. The V gene's germline CDR1 is SNHLY and CDR2 FYNNEI. Here the CDR3 DNA reads TGTGCCAGCTCGGGGGGTAATCAGCCCCAGCATTTT. The encoded protein is CASSGGNQPQHF.